Here is one T cell receptor beta chain with its context. Its cognate antigen is unknown. cDNA libraries for TRB were generated by 5' RACE incorporating UMI labels. TCRdb reworked the 5' RACE reads into one entry per CDR3 protein, no DNA. Found here are 120,000 to 150,000 distinct CDR3 sequences; the top ten clones hold approximately 0.27%. The data were taken from a study of CXCR3-negative and CXCR3-positive naive CD8 T cells. The length of the CDR3 is 14 residues. CDR1 SGHAT and CDR2 FQNNGV come from the germline V gene. Findings and caveats of the study: It was found that naive subsets had comparable surface CD5, and TCR strength was inferred from TRB CDR3 properties. Naive CXCR3-positive cells had TRB CDR3s more hydrophobic than those of CXCR3-negative naive cells. Diversity in memory CD8+ cells fell much lower than the comparably high levels seen in both naive subsets.

Sample: naive CXCR3+ CD8+ T cells from blood. Subset denoted: CD45RO-CCR7+CD27+CD95- naive CD8+ T cells expressing CXCR3 (TNR3+). The V and J genes are TRBV11-2 and TRBJ2-2; checking the TCRdb D call of TRBD1 is not possible without DNA. This clonotype originated in a human donor in good health. Some clones in this sample may be carry-over from other donors' samples. CDR3 amino acids: CASSFQGGTGELFF.